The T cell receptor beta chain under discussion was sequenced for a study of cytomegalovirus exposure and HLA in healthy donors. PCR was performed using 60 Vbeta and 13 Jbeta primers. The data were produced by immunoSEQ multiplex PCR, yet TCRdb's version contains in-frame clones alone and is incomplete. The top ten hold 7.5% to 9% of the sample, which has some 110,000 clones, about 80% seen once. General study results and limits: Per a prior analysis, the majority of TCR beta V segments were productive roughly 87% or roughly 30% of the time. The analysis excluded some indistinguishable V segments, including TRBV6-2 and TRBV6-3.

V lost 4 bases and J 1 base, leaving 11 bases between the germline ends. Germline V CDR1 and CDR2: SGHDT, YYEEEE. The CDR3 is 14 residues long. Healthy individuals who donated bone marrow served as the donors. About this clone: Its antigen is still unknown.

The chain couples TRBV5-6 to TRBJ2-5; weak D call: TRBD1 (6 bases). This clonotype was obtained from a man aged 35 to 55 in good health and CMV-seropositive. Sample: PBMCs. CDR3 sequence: CASSPPDSQETQYF. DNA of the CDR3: TGTGCCAGCAGCCCTCCGGACAGCCAAGAGACCCAGTACTTC.